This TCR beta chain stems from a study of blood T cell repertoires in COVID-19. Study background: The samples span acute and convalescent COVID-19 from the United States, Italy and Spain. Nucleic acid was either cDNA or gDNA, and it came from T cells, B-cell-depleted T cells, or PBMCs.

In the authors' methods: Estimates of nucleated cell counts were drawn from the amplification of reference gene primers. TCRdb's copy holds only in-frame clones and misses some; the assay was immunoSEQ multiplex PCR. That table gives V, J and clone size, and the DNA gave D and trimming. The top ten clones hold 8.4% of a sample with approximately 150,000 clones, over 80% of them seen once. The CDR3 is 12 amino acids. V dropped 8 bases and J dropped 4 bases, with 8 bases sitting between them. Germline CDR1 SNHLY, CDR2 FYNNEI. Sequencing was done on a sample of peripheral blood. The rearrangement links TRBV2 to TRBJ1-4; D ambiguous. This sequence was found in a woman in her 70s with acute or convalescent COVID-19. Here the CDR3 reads CASEQDNEKLFF. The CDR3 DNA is TGTGCCAGCGAGCAGGATAATGAAAAACTGTTTTTT.